A single TCR beta chain is shown here with its context. This sample was included in a study of control samples from healthy donors and cancer patients. Per the germline V gene, CDR1 is LGHDT and CDR2 is YNNKEL (reference sequence). V lost 4 bases and J lost 4, with 28 bases in between. The CDR3 consists of 19 residues. The method was immunoSEQ multiplex PCR; TCRdb's version includes in-frame clones alone and lacks a portion of them. The sample records approximately 100,000 clones, roughly 92% being singletons. The chain combines TRBV3-1 (or the pseudogene TRBV3-2) with TRBJ2-5; either TRBD1 or TRBD2 may fit D (5 bases each). The sequence came from a human donor in good health. The donor label of this sample is uncertain. Sequencing was performed on blood. The CDR3 DNA is TGTGCCAGCAGCCCCCCCCTAGGACGGGACGGGACGATTCTAGAGACCCAGTACTTC. It is translated as CASSPPLGRDGTILETQYF.